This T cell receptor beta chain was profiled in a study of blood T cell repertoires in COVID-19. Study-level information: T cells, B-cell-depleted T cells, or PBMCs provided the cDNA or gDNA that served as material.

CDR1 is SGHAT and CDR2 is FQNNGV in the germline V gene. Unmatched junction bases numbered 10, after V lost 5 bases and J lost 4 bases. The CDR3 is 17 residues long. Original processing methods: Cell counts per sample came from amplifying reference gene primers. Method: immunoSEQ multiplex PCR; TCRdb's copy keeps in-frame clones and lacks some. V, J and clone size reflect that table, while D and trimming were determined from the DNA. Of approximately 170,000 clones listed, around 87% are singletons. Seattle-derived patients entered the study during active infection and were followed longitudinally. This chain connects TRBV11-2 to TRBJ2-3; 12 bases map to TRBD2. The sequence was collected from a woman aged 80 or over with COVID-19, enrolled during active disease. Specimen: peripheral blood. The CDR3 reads CASSRPQTSGRPDTQYF. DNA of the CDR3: TGTGCCAGCAGCCGACCCCAGACTAGCGGGAGACCAGATACGCAGTATTTT.